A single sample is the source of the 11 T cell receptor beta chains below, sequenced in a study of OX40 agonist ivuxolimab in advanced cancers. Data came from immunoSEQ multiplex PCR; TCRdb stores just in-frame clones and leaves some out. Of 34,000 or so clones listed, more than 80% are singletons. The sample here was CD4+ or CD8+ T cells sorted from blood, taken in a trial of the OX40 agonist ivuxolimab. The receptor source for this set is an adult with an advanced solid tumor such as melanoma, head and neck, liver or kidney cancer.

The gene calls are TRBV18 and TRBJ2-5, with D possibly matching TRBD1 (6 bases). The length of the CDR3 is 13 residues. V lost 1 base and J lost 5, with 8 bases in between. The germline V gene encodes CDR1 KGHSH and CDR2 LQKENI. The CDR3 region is CASSPQRGETQYF. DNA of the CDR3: TGTGCCAGCTCACCACAGAGGGGGGAGACCCAGTACTTC.

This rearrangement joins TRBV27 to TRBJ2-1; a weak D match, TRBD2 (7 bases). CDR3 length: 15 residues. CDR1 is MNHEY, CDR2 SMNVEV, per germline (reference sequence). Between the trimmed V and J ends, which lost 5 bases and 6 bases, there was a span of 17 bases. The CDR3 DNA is TGTGCCAGCAGTGGGTATGGGGGGGCAGTCAATGAGCAGTTCTTC. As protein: CASSGYGGAVNEQFF.

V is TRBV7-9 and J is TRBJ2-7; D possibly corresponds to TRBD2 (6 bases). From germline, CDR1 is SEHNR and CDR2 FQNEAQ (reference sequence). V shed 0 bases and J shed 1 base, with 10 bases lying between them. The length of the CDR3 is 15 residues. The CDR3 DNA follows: TGTGCCAGCAGCTTAGCGTTCGGGAGTTCCTACGAGCAGTACTTC. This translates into CASSLAFGSSYEQYF.

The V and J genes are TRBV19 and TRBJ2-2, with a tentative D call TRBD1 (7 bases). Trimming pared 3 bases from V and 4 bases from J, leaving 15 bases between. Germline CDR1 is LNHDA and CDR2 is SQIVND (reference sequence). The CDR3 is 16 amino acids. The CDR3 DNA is TGTGCCAGTAGTATGGTGACAGGGAGGAGCACCGGGGAGCTGTTTTTT. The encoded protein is CASSMVTGRSTGELFF.

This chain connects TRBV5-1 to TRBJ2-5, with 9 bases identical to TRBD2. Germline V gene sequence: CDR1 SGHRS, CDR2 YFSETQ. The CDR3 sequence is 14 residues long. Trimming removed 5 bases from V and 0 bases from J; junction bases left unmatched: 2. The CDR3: CASRLAGYQETQYF. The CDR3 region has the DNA TGCGCCAGCAGGCTAGCGGGGTACCAAGAGACCCAGTACTTC.

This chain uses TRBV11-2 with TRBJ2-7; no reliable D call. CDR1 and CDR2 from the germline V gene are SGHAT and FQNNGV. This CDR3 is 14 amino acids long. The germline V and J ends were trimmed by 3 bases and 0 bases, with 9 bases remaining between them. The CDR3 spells CASSFEALSYEQYF. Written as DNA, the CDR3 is TGTGCCAGCAGCTTTGAGGCACTCTCCTACGAGCAGTACTTC.

CDR3 sequence: CASSLQGRGKAFF. The CDR3 DNA reads as TGTGCCAGCAGTTTACAGGGAAGGGGAAAAGCTTTCTTT. The rearrangement uses TRBV6-1 and TRBJ1-1, with a weak D call TRBD1 (6 bases). The CDR3 is 13 residues long. The germline gives CDR1 MNHNS, CDR2 SASEGT. V was clipped by 5 bases and J by 9 bases, with 16 bases between them.

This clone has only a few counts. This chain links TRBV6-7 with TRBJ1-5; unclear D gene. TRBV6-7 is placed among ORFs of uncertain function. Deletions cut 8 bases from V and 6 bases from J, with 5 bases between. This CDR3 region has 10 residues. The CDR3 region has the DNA TGTGCCAGCCGGAGTCAGCCCCAGCATTTT. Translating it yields CASRSQPQHF.

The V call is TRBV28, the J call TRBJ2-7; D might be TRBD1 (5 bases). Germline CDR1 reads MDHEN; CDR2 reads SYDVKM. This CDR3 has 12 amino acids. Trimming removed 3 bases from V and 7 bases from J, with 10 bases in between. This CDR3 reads CASSFVKGEQYF. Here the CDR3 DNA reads TGTGCCAGCAGTTTTGTGAAGGGGGAGCAGTACTTC. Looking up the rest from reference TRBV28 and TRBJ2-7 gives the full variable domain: DVKVTQSSRYLVKRTGEKVFLECVQDMDHENMFWYRQDPGLGLRLIYFSYDVKMKEKGDIPEGYSVSREKKERFSLILESASTNQTSMYLCASSFVKGEQYFGPGTRLTVT.

CDR3 sequence (DNA): TGTGCCAGTAGTATGCCCGGACTAGCGGGAGGCTATGAGCAGTTCTTC. It specifies CASSMPGLAGGYEQFF. V and J are TRBV19 and TRBJ2-1; TRBD2 aligns across 14 bases. This CDR3 comprises 16 residues. V was pared by 3 bases and J by 8 bases, with 6 bases of the junction left unmatched. Per the germline V gene, CDR1 is LNHDA and CDR2 is SQIVND (reference sequence).

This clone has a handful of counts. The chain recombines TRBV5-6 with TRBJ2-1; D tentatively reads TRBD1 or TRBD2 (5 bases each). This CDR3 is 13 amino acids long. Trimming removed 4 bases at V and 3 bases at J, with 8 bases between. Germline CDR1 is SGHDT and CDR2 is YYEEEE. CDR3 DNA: TGTGCCAGCAGCCAGGGAGACTACAATGAGCAGTTCTTC. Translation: CASSQGDYNEQFF.